A single sample is the source of the 15 T cell receptor beta chains below, sequenced in a study of blood T cell repertoires in COVID-19. Method: immunoSEQ multiplex PCR; TCRdb's copy keeps in-frame clones and lacks some. The data contain fewer than 40,000 clones, roughly 90% of them singletons. The source material was peripheral blood. These receptors originate from a man between 65 and 79 years old with active COVID-19.

The chain links TRBV6-5 to TRBJ1-2; D unresolved. The CDR3 runs to 12 residues. Germline assignment: CDR1 MNHEY and CDR2 SVGAGI. The ends were cut back, 10 bases at V and 1 base at J, with 10 bases in the middle. The CDR3 loop is CATRQVNYGYTF. The CDR3 region has the DNA TGTGCCACCCGTCAGGTTAACTATGGCTACACCTTC.

This chain connects TRBV5-1 to TRBJ2-7; the D is unclear. CDR1 SGHRS and CDR2 YFSETQ come from the germline V gene. V shed 0 bases and J shed 2 bases, with 12 bases lying between them. CDR3 size: 15 residues. CDR3 amino acids: CASSLAAGTTYEQYF. The CDR3 region has the DNA TGCGCCAGCAGCTTGGCGGCAGGTACCACCTACGAGCAGTACTTC. Full variable domain (outside the CDR3, taken from reference TRBV5-1 and TRBJ2-7): KAGVTQTPRYLIKTRGQQVTLSCSPISGHRSVSWYQQTPGQGLQFLFEYFSETQRNKGNFPGRFSGRQFSNSRSEMNVSTLELGDSALYLCASSLAAGTTYEQYFGPGTRLTVT.

This clone was recorded only once. The V and J genes are TRBV4-3 and TRBJ2-4, with 11 bases aligning to TRBD1. CDR3 length: 16 amino acids. In germline, CDR1 is LGHNA, CDR2 YSLEER. The V gene end was trimmed by 1 base and the J gene end by 7 bases; junction bases not matched to a gene: 6. The CDR3 bases are TGCGCCAGCAGCCAAGGAGTGGGACAGGGGGTGAACATTCAGTACTTC. This codes for CASSQGVGQGVNIQYF.

The J gene is TRBJ1-2, the V gene TRBV4-3, with a tentative D call TRBD1 (6 bases). V lost 1 base and J 4 bases, leaving 13 bases between the germline ends. The germline CDR1 and CDR2 sequences are LGHNA and YSLEER. The CDR3 is made up of 15 amino acids. The CDR3 bases are TGCGCCAGCAGCCAAGTCGGGACACCCACCTATGGCTACACCTTC. Translation gives CASSQVGTPTYGYTF.

This clone occurred once. Sequence at one end of the junction differs from germline and may be a read error. The chain combines TRBV7-2 with TRBJ2-2; 9 bases line up with TRBD2. The CDR3 covers 17 residues. Per the germline V gene, CDR1 is SGHTA and CDR2 is FQGNSA. DNA of the CDR3: TGTGCCAGCAGTTTAGCGGGGGCCGCCTTGGGGACCGGGGAGCTGTTTTTT. This encodes CASSLAGAALGTGELFF. Based on the CDR3 plus reference TRBV7-2 and TRBJ2-2, the full variable domain is GAGVSQSPSNKVTEKGKDVELRCDPISGHTALYWYRQSLGQGLEFLIYFQGNSAPDKSGLPSDRFSAERTGGSVSTLTIQRTQQEDSAVYLCASSLAGAALGTGELFFGEGSRLTVL.

The chain uses TRBV28 and TRBJ1-6; 9 bases are shared with TRBD1. Germline-derived CDR1 and CDR2 are MDHEN and SYDVKM. The CDR3 has 15 amino acids. J gave up 7 bases and V 2 bases, and 3 bases lay outside the gene matches. The CDR3 DNA sequence: TGTGCCAGCAGTTTAATTGGACAGGGGAATTCACCCCTCCACTTT. It is translated as CASSLIGQGNSPLHF.

This clone was seen once. The rearrangement links TRBV28 to TRBJ2-3, with a possible D match to TRBD1 (5 bases). This CDR3 is built from 12 residues. The V end lost 5 bases, the J end lost 5 bases, and 8 bases lay between the germline ends. CDR1 is MDHEN, CDR2 SYDVKM, per germline. The CDR3 DNA is TGTGCCAGCAGTGGGCAGGGAGATACGCAGTATTTT. Amino acids: CASSGQGDTQYF.

This chain connects TRBV18 to TRBJ2-3; the match to TRBD2 covers 10 bases. Germline lookup yields CDR1 KGHSH and CDR2 LQKENI. The CDR3 runs 16 residues. Unmatched junction bases numbered 7, after V lost 5 bases and J lost 2 bases. CDR3 in DNA: TGTGCCAGCTCATTAATAGCGGGAGGATCCACAGATACGCAGTATTTT. Its translation: CASSLIAGGSTDTQYF.

The rearrangement links TRBV5-1 to TRBJ2-3; 9 positions match TRBD2. J lost 4 bases, V lost 4 bases, and 7 bases had no gene match. The germline CDR1 and CDR2 sequences are SGHRS and YFSETQ. The CDR3 extends over 15 amino acids. The CDR3: CASSPSGGRADTQYF. In DNA form, the CDR3 reads TGCGCCAGCAGCCCCAGCGGGGGGAGGGCAGATACGCAGTATTTT.

CDR3 loop: CASSLWRGGRYEQYF. CDR3 bases: TGTGCCAGCAGCTTGTGGCGAGGGGGCAGGTACGAGCAGTACTTC. This rearrangement joins TRBV5-8 to TRBJ2-7, with 7 bases aligning to TRBD1. The germline gives CDR1 SGHTS, CDR2 YDEGEE. Losses at the gene ends were 1 base for V and 4 bases for J; bases not matched to a gene: 8. There are 15 residues in the CDR3.

Here the CDR3 DNA reads TGTGCCAGCAGCCAACGGGCAAGGGGGCTCTGGGATGAGCAGTTCTTC. Its translation is CASSQRARGLWDEQFF. The chain carries TRBV7-6 and TRBJ2-1, with 7 bases matching TRBD1. Germline CDR1 reads SGHVS; CDR2 reads FNYEAQ. This CDR3 spans 16 amino acids. The ends lost 5 bases at V and 8 bases at J; junction bases unmatched: 15.

This clone was found once. The chain is built from TRBV18 and TRBJ1-6; possible D gene TRBD1, 5 bases. V lost 4 bases and J 0 bases, leaving 10 bases between the germline ends. This CDR3 region has 16 residues. Looked up from germline, CDR1 is KGHSH and CDR2 is LQKENI. Written as DNA, the CDR3 is TGTGCCAGCTCACGACAGAGAAGCTCCTATAATTCACCCCTCCACTTT. It codes for CASSRQRSSYNSPLHF.

V gene TRBV7-2 combines with J gene TRBJ2-5; TRBD1 is a possible D gene (6 bases). The germline CDR1 and CDR2 sequences are SGHTA and FQGNSA. V lost 3 bases and J 1 base, leaving 9 bases between the germline ends. The CDR3 totals 14 residues. The CDR3 protein is CASSFGGSQETQYF. Here the CDR3 DNA reads TGTGCCAGCAGCTTTGGGGGCAGCCAAGAGACCCAGTACTTC.

This clone was observed once. The V and J genes are TRBV7-2 and TRBJ2-3; D not certain. Germline loops: CDR1 SGHTA, CDR2 FQGNSA. The CDR3 contains 15 residues. V was clipped by 5 bases and J by 3 bases, with 15 bases between them. The CDR3 bases are TGTGCCAGCAGCCTTATAATGGGCCAAACAGATACGCAGTATTTT. Translating gives CASSLIMGQTDTQYF.

The chain couples TRBV28 to TRBJ1-5; D is possibly TRBD1 (6 bases). With 5 bases removed from V and 11 bases from J, the gap between germline ends came to 16 bases. The CDR3 loop spans 13 amino acids. Germline CDR1 MDHEN, CDR2 SYDVKM. The CDR3 bases are TGTGCCAGCAGTCCAGACAGGCGTACAGCCCAGCATTTT. Translated, it gives CASSPDRRTAQHF.